This T cell receptor (beta chain) was retrieved from a study of T cell responses to AZD1222 COVID-19 vaccine. TCRdb's table, derived via immunoSEQ multiplex PCR, lists solely in-frame clones and lacks some. Here the sample spans fewer than 130,000 clones, 80% to 95% being singletons. CDR3 size: 14 residues. J gave up 7 bases and V 3 bases, and 5 bases lay outside the gene matches. Germline V CDR1 and CDR2: SGHAT, FQNNGV. The V call is TRBV11-2, the J call TRBJ1-2; TRBD1 matches 10 bases. The sequencing here drew on peripheral blood, taken 28 days after the second AZD1222 dose. This clonotype originated in an adult who received the AZD1222 COVID-19 vaccine. CDR3 in DNA: TGTGCCAGCAGCTTGACAGGGGGCGTTTCTGGCTACACCTTC. This encodes CASSLTGGVSGYTF.